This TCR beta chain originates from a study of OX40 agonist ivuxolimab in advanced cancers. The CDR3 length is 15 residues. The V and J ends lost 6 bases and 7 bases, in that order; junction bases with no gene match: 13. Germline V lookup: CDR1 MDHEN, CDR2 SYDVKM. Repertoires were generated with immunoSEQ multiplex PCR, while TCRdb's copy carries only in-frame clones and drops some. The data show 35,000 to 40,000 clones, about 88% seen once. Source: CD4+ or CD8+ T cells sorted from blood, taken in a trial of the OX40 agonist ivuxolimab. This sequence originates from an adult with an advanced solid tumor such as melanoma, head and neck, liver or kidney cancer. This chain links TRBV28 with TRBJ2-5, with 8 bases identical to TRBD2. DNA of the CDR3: TGTGCCAGCAGCCTAAAGCGGGGGCCCATGTGGACCCAGTACTTC. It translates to CASSLKRGPMWTQYF.